This T cell receptor beta chain came from a study of shared clonotypes between healthy human individuals. Clones were read by immunoSEQ multiplex PCR, and TCRdb kept only the in-frame ones, dropping some. This sample has fewer than 650,000 clones; 76% occur once, and the top ten carry 10% to 15%. The germline V gene encodes CDR1 SEHNR and CDR2 FQNEAQ (reference sequence). The V end lost 5 bases, the J end lost 2 bases, and 10 bases lay between the germline ends. The CDR3 is 14 residues long. The chain combines TRBV7-9 with TRBJ1-3; TRBD1 is a possible D gene (6 bases). Input material: PBMCs. The clonotype comes from a woman aged 40 to 55 in good health. Some clones in this sample may be carry-over from other donors' samples. CDR3 amino acids: CASSTAGAGNTIYF. The CDR3 DNA reads TGTGCCAGCAGCACCGCAGGGGCTGGAAACACCATATATTTT.